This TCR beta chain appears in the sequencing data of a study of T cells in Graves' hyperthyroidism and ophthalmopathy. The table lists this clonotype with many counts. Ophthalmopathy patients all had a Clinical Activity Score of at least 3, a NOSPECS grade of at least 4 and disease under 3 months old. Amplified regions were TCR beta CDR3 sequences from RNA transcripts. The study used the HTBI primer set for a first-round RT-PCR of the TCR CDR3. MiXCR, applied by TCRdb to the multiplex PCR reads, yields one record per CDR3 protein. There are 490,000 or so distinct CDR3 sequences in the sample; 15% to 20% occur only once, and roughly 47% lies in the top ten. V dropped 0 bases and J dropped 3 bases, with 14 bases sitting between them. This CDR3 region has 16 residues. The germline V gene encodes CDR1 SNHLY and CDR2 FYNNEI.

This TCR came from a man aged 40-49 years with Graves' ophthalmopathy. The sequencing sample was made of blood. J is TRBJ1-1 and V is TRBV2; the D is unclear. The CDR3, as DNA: TGTGCCAGCAGTGAAGCCTATCCGACATCTCACACTGAAGCTTTCTTT. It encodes CASSEAYPTSHTEAFF.